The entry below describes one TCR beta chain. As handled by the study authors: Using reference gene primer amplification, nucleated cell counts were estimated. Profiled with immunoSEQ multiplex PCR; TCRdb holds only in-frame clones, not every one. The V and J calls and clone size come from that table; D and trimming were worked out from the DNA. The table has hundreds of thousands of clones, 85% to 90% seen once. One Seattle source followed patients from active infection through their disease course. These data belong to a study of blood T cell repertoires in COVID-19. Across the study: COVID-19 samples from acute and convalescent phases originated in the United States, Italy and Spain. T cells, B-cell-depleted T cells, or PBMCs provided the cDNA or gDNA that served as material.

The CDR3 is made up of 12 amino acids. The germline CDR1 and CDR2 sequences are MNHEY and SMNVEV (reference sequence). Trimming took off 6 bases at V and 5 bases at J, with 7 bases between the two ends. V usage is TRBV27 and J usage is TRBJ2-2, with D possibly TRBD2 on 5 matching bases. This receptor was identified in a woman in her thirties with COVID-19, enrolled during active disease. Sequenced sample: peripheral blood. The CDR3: CASRRATGELFF. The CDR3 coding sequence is TGTGCCAGCAGGAGGGCAACCGGGGAGCTGTTTTTT.